Following are 20 T cell receptor beta chains from one sample sequenced in a study of cytotoxic CD8 clonotypes in ibrutinib-treated CLL. Clones were sequenced by immunoSEQ multiplex PCR, and TCRdb holds only the in-frame ones, with some missing. Of approximately 150,000 clones listed, about 84% were seen once; the top ten hold less than 6%. The sample was PBMCs, taken after 24 months of ibrutinib treatment. The receptors stem from a human donor with chronic lymphocytic leukemia.

This sequence joins TRBV5-4 and TRBJ1-2, with a weak D call TRBD1 (6 bases). V dropped 4 bases and J dropped 3 bases, with 22 bases sitting between them. Germline lookup yields CDR1 SGHNT and CDR2 YYREEE (reference sequence). This CDR3 region has 17 residues. DNA for the CDR3: TGTGCCAGCAGCCCGAGACAGGAGATCCTCACTTACTATGGCTACACCTTC. Its translation: CASSPRQEILTYYGYTF.

A word on this clone: Distinct nucleotide sequences in the sample also encode this CDR3. The V gene is TRBV7-2, the J gene TRBJ2-1; 10 bases line up with TRBD2. The CDR3 spans 15 residues. The V gene end was trimmed by 2 bases and the J gene end by 4 bases; junction bases not matched to a gene: 2. Germline CDR1 is SGHTA and CDR2 is FQGNSA. The CDR3 sequence is CASSLRTSGYNEQFF. CDR3 in DNA: TGTGCCAGCAGCTTAAGGACTAGCGGATACAATGAGCAGTTCTTC.

The V gene is TRBV2, the J gene TRBJ2-6, with D tentatively TRBD2 (6 bases). The CDR3 is 19 amino acids. Trimming shortened V by 6 bases and J by 1 base, and 22 bases separated the two germline ends. CDR1 is SNHLY, CDR2 FYNNEI, per germline. The CDR3, as DNA: TGTGCCAGCAGGACCGGGGGATTACCCTTCCTTTCTGGGGCCAACGTCCTGACTTTC. Residues: CASRTGGLPFLSGANVLTF.

This chain connects TRBV14 to TRBJ1-1; D not resolved. Trimming removed 0 bases at V and 2 bases at J, with 13 bases between. The CDR3 totals 16 residues. CDR1 is SGHDN and CDR2 is FVKESK in the germline V gene. The CDR3 is CASSQDERTDNTEAFF. The CDR3 nucleotides read TGTGCCAGCAGCCAAGATGAGAGGACGGATAACACTGAAGCTTTCTTT. The full variable domain, its missing parts supplied by reference TRBV14 and TRBJ1-1, is EAGVTQFPSHSVIEKGQTVTLRCDPISGHDNLYWYRRVMGKEIKFLLHFVKESKQDESGMPNNRFLAERTGGTYSTLKVQPAELEDSGVYFCASSQDERTDNTEAFFGQGTRLTVV.

V usage is TRBV19 and J usage is TRBJ2-3; 14 nucleotides line up with TRBD2. V shed 3 bases and J 0 bases; nucleotides not matched to a gene: 8. Germline CDR1 LNHDA, CDR2 SQIVND (reference sequence). This CDR3 has 19 amino acids. The CDR3 spells CASSMAGLAGAISTDTQYF. DNA for the CDR3: TGTGCCAGTAGTATGGCGGGACTAGCGGGAGCAATTAGCACAGATACGCAGTATTTT. The full variable domain, completed using reference TRBV19 and TRBJ2-3, is DGGITQSPKYLFRKEGQNVTLSCEQNLNHDAMYWYRQDPGQGLRLIYYSQIVNDFQKGDIAEGYSVSREKKESFPLTVTSAQKNPTAFYLCASSMAGLAGAISTDTQYFGPGTRLTVL.

The chain recombines TRBV13 with TRBJ1-2; the match to TRBD1 covers 8 bases. Germline-derived CDR1 and CDR2 are PRHDT and FYEKMQ (reference sequence). With 11 bases clipped from V and 1 base from J, the junction kept 6 bases outside the gene matches. The length of the CDR3 is 13 residues. CDR3 in amino acids: CAYRQGLNYGYTF. CDR3 coding DNA: TGTGCCTACCGACAGGGGCTTAACTATGGCTACACCTTC.

This sequence joins TRBV6-5 and TRBJ2-3, with 7 bases lining up with TRBD2. The CDR3 contains 15 residues. CDR1 and CDR2 from the germline V gene are MNHEY and SVGAGI. Unmatched junction bases numbered 8, after V lost 6 bases and J lost 2 bases. The chain's CDR3 is CASSSRGGYTDTQYF. CDR3 nucleotide sequence: TGTGCCAGCAGCTCTAGGGGAGGGTACACAGATACGCAGTATTTT.

The chain has TRBV6-1 and TRBJ1-1, with 7 bases that match TRBD1. This CDR3 comprises 13 residues. Germline-derived CDR1 and CDR2 are MNHNS and SASEGT. The V and J ends lost 6 bases and 1 base, in that order; junction bases with no gene match: 2. CDR3 coding DNA: TGTGCCAGCAGGAGACAGGGGAACACTGAAGCTTTCTTT. Amino acid sequence: CASRRQGNTEAFF.

The genes are TRBV29-1 and TRBJ2-6; 7 bases match TRBD1. In germline, CDR1 is SQVTM, CDR2 ANQGSEA. This CDR3 has 16 amino acids. Trimming removed 4 bases from V and 1 base from J; junction bases left unmatched: 7. CDR3 loop: CSVARQGISGANVLTF. CDR3 sequence (DNA): TGCAGCGTTGCCCGACAGGGTATTTCTGGGGCCAACGTCCTGACTTTC.

The chain is built from TRBV13 and TRBJ2-2; D assignment may be TRBD1 or TRBD2 (5 bases each). This CDR3 contains 18 residues. Trimming shortened V by 3 bases and J by 6 bases, and 23 bases separated the two germline ends. Germline CDR1 and CDR2: PRHDT and FYEKMQ (reference sequence). CDR3 nucleotides: TGTGCCAGCAGCTTGTCTTCTTGGGGGAGTGTTCTCCCCGGGGAGCTGTTTTTT. Protein: CASSLSSWGSVLPGELFF. Filled out from reference TRBV13 and TRBJ2-2, the complete variable domain reads AAGVIQSPRHLIKEKRETATLKCYPIPRHDTVYWYQQGPGQDPQFLISFYEKMQSDKGSIPDRFSAQQFSDYHSELNMSSLELGDSALYFCASSLSSWGSVLPGELFFGEGSRLTVL.

The CDR3 protein is CAWSVDRVGNTIYF. The CDR3 bases are TGTGCCTGGAGTGTAGACAGGGTCGGAAACACCATATATTTT. The chain couples TRBV30 to TRBJ1-3, with 7 bases that match TRBD1. The CDR3 covers 14 residues. With 0 bases clipped from V and 4 bases from J, the junction kept 3 bases outside the gene matches. Looked up from germline, CDR1 is GTSNPN and CDR2 is SVGIG (reference sequence).

The chain joins TRBV29-1 to TRBJ2-7; D is unclear. Trimming took off 2 bases at V and 9 bases at J, with 11 bases between the two ends. CDR3 size: 11 residues. Germline lookup yields CDR1 SQVTM and CDR2 ANQGSEA. The CDR3 DNA is TGCAGCGTTGAAAGGCAGGAGACGCAGTACTTC. Amino acids: CSVERQETQYF.

The chain employs TRBV19 and TRBJ2-7; TRBD2 aligns across 13 bases. The germline CDR1 and CDR2 sequences are LNHDA and SQIVND (reference sequence). This CDR3 has 19 residues. Trimming cost V 5 bases and J 0 bases; bases outside gene matches: 13. The CDR3 sequence is CASSPRGELAGGISYEQYF. In DNA form, the CDR3 reads TGTGCCAGTAGTCCACGGGGAGAACTAGCGGGAGGGATCTCCTACGAGCAGTACTTC.

This chain links TRBV7-2 with TRBJ1-2; the D gene is possibly TRBD1 (5 bases). Deletions cut 4 bases from V and 4 bases from J, with 16 bases between. CDR3 size: 15 residues. Germline V lookup: CDR1 SGHTA, CDR2 FQGNSA. The CDR3: CASSSSPGGPYGYTF. In DNA form, the CDR3 reads TGTGCCAGCAGCTCTAGCCCCGGGGGACCCTATGGCTACACCTTC.

This clone was counted many times. The V and J genes are TRBV6-1 and TRBJ1-2; possible D gene TRBD1, 5 bases. V lost 4 bases and J 6 bases, leaving 27 bases between the germline ends. CDR1 is MNHNS and CDR2 is SASEGT in the germline V gene. There are 18 residues in the CDR3. Written as DNA, the CDR3 is TGTGCCAGCAGTGCACATCAAACGAGCCGGGTCCTCAGGGATGGCTACACCTTC. Its translation is CASSAHQTSRVLRDGYTF.

The chain couples TRBV11-2 to TRBJ2-1; maybe TRBD2 (5 bases). With 5 bases removed from V and 13 bases from J, the gap between germline ends came to 15 bases. This CDR3 is built from 12 residues. Germline loops: CDR1 SGHAT, CDR2 FQNNGV. CDR3 amino acids: CASSPSDFIQFF. CDR3 nucleotide sequence: TGTGCCAGCAGCCCGTCGGACTTTATTCAGTTCTTC.

This rearrangement joins TRBV21-1 to TRBJ2-1; TRBD1 is the table's D call and was not checked against the DNA. TRBV21-1 is given as a pseudogene. The CDR3 length is 14 residues. CDR3 residues: CASRRQGVDNEQFF. The CDR3 nucleotides read TGTGCCAGCAGACGACAGGGGGTTGACAATGAGCAGTTCTTC.

The chain joins TRBV7-9 to TRBJ2-5; the match to TRBD1 covers 10 bases. Germline V lookup: CDR1 SEHNR, CDR2 FQNEAQ (reference sequence). J gave up 4 bases and V 5 bases, and 7 bases lay outside the gene matches. The CDR3 sequence is 15 residues long. The CDR3: CASSRRQGAGETQYF. The CDR3 region has the DNA TGTGCCAGCAGCCGCAGACAGGGGGCTGGAGAGACCCAGTACTTC.

This chain links TRBV11-1 with TRBJ1-5; no reliable D call. Germline CDR1 reads SGHAT; CDR2 reads FQDESV (reference sequence). This CDR3 contains 10 residues. Trimming left V 9 bases short and J 3 bases short, with 3 bases between. The CDR3 coding sequence is TGTGCCAGTTACAATCAGCCCCAGCATTTT. Its translation is CASYNQPQHF.

The J gene is TRBJ2-2, the V gene TRBV7-3, with D perhaps TRBD1 (5 bases). CDR3 length equals 17 residues. CDR1 and CDR2 (germline): SGHTA, FQGTGA. Trimming left V 5 bases short and J 4 bases short, with 20 bases between. As DNA, the CDR3 is TGTGCCAGCAGCCCCAATCTGGGGCGAGGCACCACCGGGGAGCTGTTTTTT. Translating gives CASSPNLGRGTTGELFF.